The clone carrying this T cell receptor beta chain has only one observation. Antigen: not known. A junction boundary mismatches the germline segment, possibly from a read error. Using a constant-region primer together with ProtoScript II reverse transcriptase, TCR beta cDNA was made from about 490 ng of total RNA. A slightly modified ARM-PCR protocol with three nested multiplex PCR rounds produced these TCR beta libraries. TRBV1-TRBV30 forward and Cbeta reverse primers drove the first two roughly 10-cycle rounds. TCRdb analysed the multiplex PCR reads with MiXCR anew, one entry per CDR3 protein. The data contain roughly 100,000 distinct CDR3 sequences, about four fifths of them singletons. Per germline, CDR1 MNHNS and CDR2 SASEGT. The CDR3 consists of 14 residues. The data derive from a study of tumor-infiltrating lymphocytes in primary liver carcinoma. At the level of the study: Maximum tumor diameters ranged from roughly 4 to 11 cm, stage T1-T3 N0M0.

Scientists recovered RNA and DNA together from roughly 20-30 mg of unsorted bulk tissue. Study conclusions and caveats: Significantly larger top-250-clone fractions were found in tumors than in blood (p = 0.039).

This chain uses TRBV6-1 with TRBJ2-1; D gene uncertain. Sequenced material: liver tumor tissue from sampling region 3. Subset of the sample: tumor region T3, left-lateral pole. The TCR originated in a man aged 35-49 years with primary liver carcinoma and hepatitis B virus infection. The CDR3 region has the DNA TGTGCCAACATAGGGTTTCCCTCCTACAATGAGCGGTTCTTC. Translated, it gives CANIGFPSYNERFF.